These T cell receptor beta chains were read from a single sample in a study of shared clonotypes between healthy human individuals. Generated by immunoSEQ multiplex PCR, the TCRdb table keeps only in-frame clones and is missing some. The repertoire holds roughly 2,000,000 clones, just under 95% seen once, with more than 1.5% in the top ten. Sequencing was carried out using naive CD8+ T cells from PBMCs. All receptors come from a man in his late teens or twenties in good health. Some clones in this sample may be carry-over from other donors' samples. Each CDR3 is given without its conserved first and last residue. Size is omitted from some rows. Given values are once, few, many or a class for expanded clones.

j_call,v_call,clone_size,cdr3_aa
TRBJ2-1,TRBV5-1,once,ASSPKGISYNEQF
TRBJ1-4,TRBV7-8,few,ASSLQAGEKLF
TRBJ2-5,TRBV4-3,.,ASSPITGTTQETQY
TRBJ2-1,TRBV28,.,ASSLSLGLLNEQF
TRBJ1-2,TRBV9,.,ASSQAFDKGDYGYT
TRBJ2-2,TRBV19,.,ASSSPGERAGELF
TRBJ2-7,TRBV7-3,.,ASSLSQGAGEQY
TRBJ2-7,TRBV6-5,.,ASSYRTYEQY
TRBJ2-2,TRBV10-2,.,ASGRDRGTGELF
TRBJ2-7,TRBV18,.,ASSPSREHEQY
TRBJ2-7,TRBV27,once,ASSYGITYEQY
TRBJ2-1,TRBV7-3,.,ASSLLANNEQF
TRBJ2-1,TRBV30,.,AWGATPDYNEQF
TRBJ1-2,TRBV5-6,.,ASTLGGDYGYT
TRBJ2-7,TRBV9,.,ASSLGSSPYEQY
TRBJ2-5,TRBV2,.,ASRIDPLIQETQY
TRBJ1-5,TRBV10-3,few,AISESSYSNQPQH
TRBJ1-5,TRBV19,few,ASRPLTGVNQPQH
TRBJ2-1,TRBV9,.,ASSVVMATTPPEQF
TRBJ1-4,TRBV7-8,.,ASSLGTGVREKLF
TRBJ2-1,TRBV27,.,ASSPGTGANEQF
TRBJ1-2,TRBV5-8,.,ASILLRKRSYGYT
TRBJ2-1,TRBV7-7,.,ASSLKLVPYNEQF